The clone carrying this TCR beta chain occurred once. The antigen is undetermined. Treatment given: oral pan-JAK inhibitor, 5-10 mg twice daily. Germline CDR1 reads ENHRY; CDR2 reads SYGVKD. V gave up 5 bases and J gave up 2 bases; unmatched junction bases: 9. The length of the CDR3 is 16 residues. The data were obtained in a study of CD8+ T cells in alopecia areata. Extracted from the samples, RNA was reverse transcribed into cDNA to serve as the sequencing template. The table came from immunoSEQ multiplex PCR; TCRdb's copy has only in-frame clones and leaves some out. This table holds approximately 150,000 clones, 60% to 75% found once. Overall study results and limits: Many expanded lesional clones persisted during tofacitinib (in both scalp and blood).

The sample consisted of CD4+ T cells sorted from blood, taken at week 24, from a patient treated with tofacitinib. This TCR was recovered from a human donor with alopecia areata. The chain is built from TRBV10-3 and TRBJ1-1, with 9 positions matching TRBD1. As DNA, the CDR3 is TGTGCCATCAGTAGGCCGGGACAGGGTGAAAACACTGAAGCTTTCTTT. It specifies CAISRPGQGENTEAFF.